One T cell receptor (beta chain) is described in this entry. This sample was taken from a study of OX40 agonist ivuxolimab in advanced cancers. In germline, CDR1 is SGHAT, CDR2 FQNNGV. The CDR3 loop spans 15 amino acids. The junction had 8 bases not matched to a gene; V was cut back by 5 bases and J by 3 bases. Exclusion applied to patients with autoimmune disease history or systemic immunosuppression. Repertoires were generated with immunoSEQ multiplex PCR, while TCRdb's copy carries only in-frame clones and drops some. The sample yields roughly 75,000 clones, just over 85% seen once. The rearrangement uses TRBV11-2 and TRBJ1-2; TRBD1 matches 8 bases. The source of this sequence is an adult with an advanced solid tumor such as melanoma, head and neck, liver or kidney cancer. Sequenced here: CD4+ or CD8+ T cells sorted from blood, sampled in a trial of the OX40 agonist ivuxolimab. CDR3 DNA: TGTGCCAGCAGCAGTAACAGGGGGTTAGACTATGGCTACACCTTC. Its translation: CASSSNRGLDYGYTF. Variable domain in full (rest from reference TRBV11-2 and TRBJ1-2): EAGVAQSPRYKIIEKRQSVAFWCNPISGHATLYWYQQILGQGPKLLIQFQNNGVVDDSQLPKDRFSAERLKGVDSTLKIQPAKLEDSAVYLCASSSNRGLDYGYTFGSGTRLTVV.